A single sample gave rise to the 12 T cell receptor beta chains below, sequenced in a study of cytomegalovirus exposure and HLA in healthy donors. In the PCR, 60 Vbeta and 13 Jbeta primers were used. TCRdb's table, derived via immunoSEQ multiplex PCR, lists solely in-frame clones and lacks some. This table holds 95,000 to 150,000 clones, 65% to 80% found once. The material sequenced was PBMCs. The receptors shown here come from a human donor in good health.

The chain couples TRBV10-1 to TRBJ2-5, with 10 bases lining up with TRBD2. Germline CDR1 and CDR2: WNHNN and SYGVQD (reference sequence). J was trimmed by 4 bases and V by 3 bases; bases with no gene match: 2. The CDR3 is made up of 14 amino acids. The CDR3 DNA sequence: TGCGCCAGCAGTGAAGCGGGAGGGCCAGAGACCCAGTACTTC. It codes for CASSEAGGPETQYF.

This clone was detected once. The chain links TRBV11-2 to TRBJ2-7; D is ambiguous. The CDR3 is made up of 11 amino acids. Germline lookup yields CDR1 SGHAT and CDR2 FQNNGV. V lost 2 bases and J lost 4, with 3 bases in between. As DNA, the CDR3 is TGTGCCAGCAGCTTACGGTACGAGCAGTACTTC. The encoded protein is CASSLRYEQYF. Full variable domain (remainder filled in from reference TRBV11-2 and TRBJ2-7): EAGVAQSPRYKIIEKRQSVAFWCNPISGHATLYWYQQILGQGPKLLIQFQNNGVVDDSQLPKDRFSAERLKGVDSTLKIQPAKLEDSAVYLCASSLRYEQYFGPGTRLTVT.

V is TRBV27 and J is TRBJ2-2, with 9 bases aligning to TRBD2. Germline CDR1 is MNHEY and CDR2 is SMNVEV (reference sequence). The trim removed 5 bases at V and 4 bases at J, leaving 11 bases unmatched. The CDR3 is made up of 17 amino acids. CDR3 nucleotide sequence: TGTGCCAGCAGTCCGTGGGCGGGAGGGCGGGGCACCGGGGAGCTGTTTTTT. It is translated as CASSPWAGGRGTGELFF.

V gene TRBV6-1 combines with J gene TRBJ1-1; 11 nucleotides line up with TRBD1. CDR1 and CDR2 from the germline V gene are MNHNS and SASEGT. V was pared by 4 bases and J by 4 bases, with 2 bases of the junction left unmatched. This CDR3 spans 14 amino acids. CDR3 DNA: TGTGCCAGCAGTGCGGGGACAGGGGGCACTGAAGCTTTCTTT. This translates into CASSAGTGGTEAFF.

This clone was seen a handful of times. The chain couples TRBV18 to TRBJ1-1; 7 bases are a match to TRBD1. This CDR3 is built from 14 residues. The V segment lost 4 bases and the J segment 5 bases; nucleotides outside the gene matches: 7. CDR1 KGHSH and CDR2 LQKENI come from the germline V gene. The CDR3 here is CASSHGQEETEAFF. CDR3 nucleotide sequence: TGTGCCAGCTCACATGGACAGGAAGAAACTGAAGCTTTCTTT.

Details on this clone: The same CDR3 is also encoded by other DNA sequences in this sample. This rearrangement joins TRBV6-5 to TRBJ1-1; no clear D gene. CDR1 is MNHEY and CDR2 is SVGAGI in the germline V gene. The CDR3 sequence is 13 residues long. The V end lost 6 bases, the J end lost 5 bases, and 13 bases lay between the germline ends. The CDR3 sequence: CASSDGVRTEAFF. DNA of the CDR3: TGTGCCAGCAGCGATGGAGTTCGGACTGAAGCTTTCTTT.

V and J are TRBV10-3 and TRBJ2-7; possibly TRBD2 for D (5 bases). The CDR3 has 15 amino acids. The germline V and J ends were trimmed by 3 bases and 3 bases, with 15 bases remaining between them. Germline values: CDR1 ENHRY, CDR2 SYGVKD. CDR3 protein: CAISDGVGESYEQYF. Here the CDR3 DNA reads TGTGCCATCAGTGACGGGGTTGGGGAGAGCTACGAGCAGTACTTC.

The J gene is TRBJ2-7, the V gene TRBV10-2; D might be TRBD1 (6 bases). This CDR3 is 15 amino acids long. Germline-derived CDR1 and CDR2 are WSHSY and SAAADI. Deletions cut 3 bases from V and 0 bases from J, with 12 bases between. CDR3 residues: CASSEYADSSYEQYF. The CDR3, as DNA: TGCGCCAGCAGTGAATATGCGGACAGCTCCTACGAGCAGTACTTC.

The chain employs TRBV6-1 and TRBJ2-7; tentatively, D is TRBD2 (5 bases). This CDR3 contains 16 residues. V lost 3 bases and J lost 0, with 15 bases in between. CDR1 is MNHNS and CDR2 is SASEGT in the germline V gene. CDR3 coding DNA: TGTGCCAGCAGTGAGTTCGGACTCCAGAGCTCCTACGAGCAGTACTTC. This gives the protein CASSEFGLQSSYEQYF.

The chain recombines TRBV7-8 with TRBJ2-6; D might be TRBD2 (5 bases). The germline V gene encodes CDR1 SGHVS and CDR2 FQNEAQ. This CDR3 has 16 residues. V lost 1 base to trimming and J lost 4 bases, with 11 bases between them. In DNA, the CDR3 is TGTGCCAGCAGCTTAGGTTCGGGGAGAGGGGCCAACGTCCTGACTTTC. Translated: CASSLGSGRGANVLTF.

The chain links TRBV6-5 to TRBJ2-7, with 7 positions matching TRBD1. V was clipped by 6 bases and J by 0 bases; unmatched bases: 8. Germline V CDR1 and CDR2: MNHEY, SVGAGI. CDR3 size: 15 residues. The CDR3 DNA reads as TGTGCCAGCAGGAAGGGACAGAGAATCTCCTACGAGCAGTACTTC. Its translation is CASRKGQRISYEQYF.

The V and J genes are TRBV9 and TRBJ1-1, with a weak D call TRBD1 (6 bases). Germline assignment: CDR1 SGDLS and CDR2 YYNGEE. Deletions cut 0 bases from V and 8 bases from J, with 14 bases between. The CDR3 sequence is 14 residues long. CDR3 sequence (DNA): TGTGCCAGCAGCGTAGGGGCAGGGGCGCAGGAAGCTTTCTTT. It codes for CASSVGAGAQEAFF.